This T cell receptor (beta chain) stems from a study of CD8+ T cells in alopecia areata. On the study more broadly: At a dose of 5 to 10 mg twice daily, oral tofacitinib was given to treated patients. Severity in treated patients was scored by percentage of scalp area affected. The study, taken as a whole, reports: Shared TCR sequences were less clear between patients than in mice, possibly partly from HLA diversity. In blood and scalp, many expanded lesional clones persisted during tofacitinib.

Trimming left V 7 bases short and J 5 bases short, with 20 bases between. The CDR3 length is 15 residues. CDR1 is PRHDT and CDR2 is FYEKMQ in the germline V gene (reference sequence). Following RNA extraction, reverse transcription yielded cDNA that acted as the sequencing template. Libraries were prepared by immunoSEQ multiplex PCR; TCRdb keeps only in-frame clonotypes and omits some of them. The sample lists roughly 110,000 clones; roughly 84% were seen once. Sample treatment: oral pan-JAK inhibitor, 5-10 mg twice daily. Concerning this clone: As yet, its antigen is unknown.

This specimen was CD8+ T cells sorted from blood, taken at week 24, from a patient treated with tofacitinib. The V and J genes are TRBV13 and TRBJ1-1; the D gene is possibly TRBD1 (5 bases). The TCR comes from a human donor with alopecia areata. CDR3 in DNA: TGTGCCAGCATTCCCCCCAGGGCCTTAGGGACTGAAGCTTTCTTT. As protein: CASIPPRALGTEAFF.